The rows below give T cell receptor beta chains drawn from one sample of a study of T cells in tumors after PD-1 blockade. The method was immunoSEQ multiplex PCR; TCRdb's version includes in-frame clones alone and lacks a portion of them. The sample holds more than 11,000 clones, 80% to 85% seen once. The specimen was PBMCs, collected after anti-PD-1 treatment. These receptors were obtained from a human donor with basal cell carcinoma. Both conserved end residues are part of each CDR3. D genes are given only for firm matches. Some rows mark clone size as missing; the rest say once, few, many or name a class of expanded clone.

abundance: few; v_gene: TRBV16; j_gene: TRBJ1-4; d_gene: TRBD1; CDR3aa: CASSQSLGQTGLTTNEKLFF; CDR3nt: TGTGCCAGCAGCCAATCGTTGGGACAGACAGGACTCACAACTAATGAAAAACTGTTTTTT
abundance: .; v_gene: TRBV9; j_gene: TRBJ2-2; d_gene: .; CDR3aa: CASSGSFGGELFF; CDR3nt: TGTGCCAGCAGCGGGTCCTTTGGCGGGGAGCTGTTTTTT
abundance: .; v_gene: TRBV10-3; j_gene: TRBJ1-5; d_gene: TRBD1; CDR3aa: CAISERGGRGNQPQHF; CDR3nt: TGTGCCATCAGTGAGCGAGGGGGCCGGGGCAATCAGCCCCAGCATTTT
abundance: .; v_gene: TRBV6-5; j_gene: TRBJ2-1; d_gene: TRBD2; CDR3aa: CASRVPGGAEQFF; CDR3nt: TGTGCCAGCAGAGTACCGGGAGGGGCTGAGCAGTTCTTC
abundance: .; v_gene: TRBV18; j_gene: TRBJ1-5; d_gene: TRBD1; CDR3aa: CASSLKQGREPQHF; CDR3nt: TGTGCCAGCTCACTAAAACAGGGGCGGGAGCCCCAGCATTTT
abundance: few; v_gene: TRBV7-3; j_gene: TRBJ1-2; d_gene: .; CDR3aa: CASSPDSNYGYTF; CDR3nt: TGTGCCAGCAGCCCGGACAGTAACTATGGCTACACCTTC
abundance: .; v_gene: TRBV5-1; j_gene: TRBJ1-3; d_gene: .; CDR3aa: CASSLPTGSGNTIYF; CDR3nt: TGCGCCAGCAGCTTGCCGACGGGGTCTGGAAACACCATATATTTT
abundance: few; v_gene: TRBV4-1; j_gene: TRBJ2-2; d_gene: .; CDR3aa: CASSQDTSGGELFF; CDR3nt: TGCGCCAGCAGCCAAGATACCAGCGGCGGGGAGCTGTTTTTT
abundance: few; v_gene: TRBV6-5; j_gene: TRBJ1-2; d_gene: TRBD1; CDR3aa: CASSYSAGQGGYTF; CDR3nt: TGTGCCAGCAGTTACTCGGCGGGACAGGGTGGCTACACCTTC
abundance: .; v_gene: TRBV3-1/TRBV3-2; j_gene: TRBJ1-4; d_gene: .; CDR3aa: CASSQDPPGRVGANEKLFF; CDR3nt: TGTGCCAGCAGCCAAGACCCTCCAGGGAGGGTTGGTGCTAATGAAAAACTGTTTTTT
abundance: .; v_gene: TRBV5-1; j_gene: TRBJ2-5; d_gene: .; CDR3aa: CASSNGLAQETQYF; CDR3nt: TGCGCCAGCAGCAACGGACTGGCTCAAGAGACCCAGTACTTC
abundance: .; v_gene: TRBV6-1; j_gene: TRBJ2-7; d_gene: .; CDR3aa: CASSERMGPKSYEQYF; CDR3nt: TGTGCCAGCAGTGAAAGAATGGGACCGAAGTCCTACGAGCAGTACTTC
abundance: .; v_gene: TRBV12-3/TRBV12-4; j_gene: TRBJ1-6; d_gene: TRBD1; CDR3aa: CASSGQGNSPLHF; CDR3nt: TGTGCCAGCAGTGGACAGGGTAATTCACCCCTCCACTTT
abundance: .; v_gene: TRBV24-1; j_gene: TRBJ2-4; d_gene: TRBD1; CDR3aa: CATSDSDRGRNIQYF; CDR3nt: TGTGCCACCAGTGATTCGGACAGGGGGAGAAACATTCAGTACTTC
abundance: .; v_gene: TRBV2; j_gene: TRBJ1-5; d_gene: TRBD1; CDR3aa: CASSEQGAGYYNQPQHF; CDR3nt: TGTGCCAGCAGTGAGCAGGGGGCGGGATACTACAATCAGCCCCAGCATTTT
abundance: once; v_gene: TRBV7-9; j_gene: TRBJ2-1; d_gene: .; CDR3aa: CASSLSRLGGNEQFF; CDR3nt: TGTGCCAGCAGCTTAAGTAGGCTAGGGGGTAATGAGCAGTTCTTC
abundance: .; v_gene: TRBV18; j_gene: TRBJ2-1; d_gene: TRBD2; CDR3aa: CASWGTSGPQDYNEQFF; CDR3nt: TGTGCCAGCTGGGGGACTAGCGGGCCACAAGACTACAATGAGCAGTTCTTC
abundance: once; v_gene: TRBV3-1/TRBV3-2; j_gene: TRBJ1-5; d_gene: .; CDR3aa: CASSQGESNQPQHF; CDR3nt: TGTGCCAGCAGCCAAGGGGAGAGCAATCAGCCCCAGCATTTT
abundance: .; v_gene: TRBV27; j_gene: TRBJ1-4; d_gene: .; CDR3aa: CASSSRQGSEKLFF; CDR3nt: TGTGCCAGCAGTTCCCGTCAGGGAAGTGAAAAACTGTTTTTT
abundance: .; v_gene: TRBV28; j_gene: TRBJ1-4; d_gene: .; CDR3aa: CASSGAGTRGEKLFF; CDR3nt: TGTGCCAGCAGTGGGGCCGGGACACGGGGGGAAAAACTGTTTTTT
abundance: .; v_gene: TRBV19; j_gene: TRBJ2-7; d_gene: .; CDR3aa: CASSKTENYEQYF; CDR3nt: TGTGCCAGTAGTAAAACGGAGAACTACGAGCAGTACTTC
abundance: .; v_gene: TRBV6-5; j_gene: TRBJ1-1; d_gene: .; CDR3aa: CASSPPQGREAFF; CDR3nt: TGTGCCAGCAGTCCCCCCCAAGGGCGTGAAGCTTTCTTT
abundance: .; v_gene: TRBV15; j_gene: TRBJ1-6; d_gene: .; CDR3aa: CATSRQGYNSPLHF; CDR3nt: TGTGCCACCAGCAGACAGGGTTATAATTCACCCCTCCACTTT
abundance: .; v_gene: TRBV27; j_gene: TRBJ1-2; d_gene: .; CDR3aa: CASSLSNRAPYGYTF; CDR3nt: TGTGCCAGCAGTTTATCCAACAGGGCTCCCTATGGCTACACCTTC
abundance: .; v_gene: TRBV29-1; j_gene: TRBJ2-5; d_gene: .; CDR3aa: CSVGGVGETQYF; CDR3nt: TGCAGCGTTGGAGGGGTGGGAGAGACCCAGTACTTC
abundance: .; v_gene: TRBV5-6; j_gene: TRBJ2-6; d_gene: TRBD1; CDR3aa: CASSSLQGGSFGANVLTF; CDR3nt: TGTGCCAGCAGCTCTTTACAGGGGGGCTCTTTTGGGGCCAACGTCCTGACTTTC
abundance: .; v_gene: TRBV5-1; j_gene: TRBJ2-7; d_gene: .; CDR3aa: CASTAGTGREGYEQYF; CDR3nt: TGCGCCAGCACGGCAGGTACGGGGCGAGAGGGCTACGAGCAGTACTTC
abundance: .; v_gene: TRBV5-1; j_gene: TRBJ1-1; d_gene: .; CDR3aa: CASSLDRLAEAFF; CDR3nt: TGCGCCAGCAGCTTGGACAGATTGGCTGAAGCTTTCTTT
abundance: .; v_gene: TRBV6-2/TRBV6-3; j_gene: TRBJ1-2; d_gene: TRBD1; CDR3aa: CASSRGQGIYGYTF; CDR3nt: TGTGCCAGCAGCAGGGGACAGGGAATCTATGGCTACACCTTC
abundance: .; v_gene: TRBV30; j_gene: TRBJ1-5; d_gene: .; CDR3aa: CAWSVGHFDQPQHF; CDR3nt: TGTGCCTGGAGTGTAGGTCATTTCGATCAGCCCCAGCATTTT
abundance: .; v_gene: TRBV27; j_gene: TRBJ2-1; d_gene: TRBD2; CDR3aa: CASRPAGGLGEQFF; CDR3nt: TGTGCCAGCAGGCCGGCGGGAGGGCTAGGTGAGCAGTTCTTC
abundance: .; v_gene: TRBV3-1/TRBV3-2; j_gene: TRBJ1-2; d_gene: TRBD1; CDR3aa: CASSPRQGWGYTF; CDR3nt: TGTGCCAGCAGCCCTCGACAGGGATGGGGCTACACCTTC
abundance: .; v_gene: TRBV12-3/TRBV12-4; j_gene: TRBJ1-2; d_gene: .; CDR3aa: CASSLANNYGYTF; CDR3nt: TGTGCCAGCAGTTTAGCCAATAACTATGGCTACACCTTC
abundance: .; v_gene: TRBV5-6; j_gene: TRBJ1-3; d_gene: .; CDR3aa: CASSLVEGNTIYF; CDR3nt: TGTGCCAGCAGCTTGGTTGAGGGAAACACCATATATTTT
abundance: .; v_gene: TRBV9; j_gene: TRBJ2-2; d_gene: TRBD1; CDR3aa: CASSSEDRVDGELFF; CDR3nt: TGTGCCAGCAGCTCAGAAGACAGGGTCGACGGGGAGCTGTTTTTT
abundance: .; v_gene: TRBV6-5; j_gene: TRBJ1-5; d_gene: .; CDR3aa: CASTGGSNQPQHF; CDR3nt: TGTGCCAGCACGGGTGGCAGCAATCAGCCCCAGCATTTT
abundance: .; v_gene: TRBV7-9; j_gene: TRBJ2-1; d_gene: .; CDR3aa: CASTGTGVSSYNEQFF; CDR3nt: TGTGCCAGCACTGGTACGGGTGTCAGCTCCTACAATGAGCAGTTCTTC
abundance: .; v_gene: TRBV11-3; j_gene: TRBJ2-1; d_gene: TRBD2; CDR3aa: CASSLAGGASYNEQFF; CDR3nt: TGTGCCAGCAGCTTAGCGGGGGGGGCCTCCTACAATGAGCAGTTCTTC
abundance: .; v_gene: TRBV5-6; j_gene: TRBJ1-1; d_gene: .; CDR3aa: CASSFPGNLNTEAFF; CDR3nt: TGTGCCAGCAGCTTCCCAGGGAATCTGAACACTGAAGCTTTCTTT
abundance: once; v_gene: TRBV28; j_gene: TRBJ1-2; d_gene: .; CDR3aa: CASSLLRGPYTF; CDR3nt: TGTGCCAGCAGTTTATTACGGGGACCCTACACCTTC
abundance: once; v_gene: TRBV6-5; j_gene: TRBJ1-1; d_gene: .; CDR3aa: CASRGLKNTEAFF; CDR3nt: TGTGCCAGCAGAGGACTGAAGAACACTGAAGCTTTCTTT
abundance: .; v_gene: TRBV28; j_gene: TRBJ2-5; d_gene: TRBD1; CDR3aa: CASSLGQGAQTQYF; CDR3nt: TGTGCCAGCAGTTTGGGCCAGGGGGCCCAGACCCAGTACTTC
abundance: .; v_gene: TRBV9; j_gene: TRBJ2-7; d_gene: .; CDR3aa: CASSVGDFYEQYF; CDR3nt: TGTGCCAGCAGCGTAGGGGATTTCTACGAGCAGTACTTC
abundance: once; v_gene: TRBV28; j_gene: TRBJ1-2; d_gene: .; CDR3aa: CASRKDRHYGYTF; CDR3nt: TGTGCCAGCCGGAAAGACAGGCACTATGGCTACACCTTC
abundance: .; v_gene: TRBV11-3; j_gene: TRBJ2-1; d_gene: .; CDR3aa: CASSPFGGNEQFF; CDR3nt: TGTGCCAGCAGCCCCTTCGGGGGAAATGAGCAGTTCTTC
abundance: .; v_gene: TRBV9; j_gene: TRBJ2-3; d_gene: .; CDR3aa: CASSEGQLAGTQYF; CDR3nt: TGTGCCAGCAGCGAGGGGCAACTAGCTGGTACGCAGTATTTT
abundance: .; v_gene: TRBV6-5; j_gene: TRBJ2-7; d_gene: .; CDR3aa: CASSTRGSYYEQYF; CDR3nt: TGTGCCAGCAGTACCCGGGGGTCTTACTACGAGCAGTACTTC
abundance: .; v_gene: TRBV7-9; j_gene: TRBJ2-1; d_gene: .; CDR3aa: CASSSPVSPYNEQFF; CDR3nt: TGTGCCAGCAGCAGCCCCGTGAGCCCCTACAATGAGCAGTTCTTC
abundance: .; v_gene: TRBV6-5; j_gene: TRBJ2-2; d_gene: .; CDR3aa: CASIKGGGGTGELFF; CDR3nt: TGTGCCAGCATCAAAGGAGGGGGAGGCACCGGGGAGCTGTTTTTT
abundance: .; v_gene: TRBV10-2; j_gene: TRBJ1-1; d_gene: .; CDR3aa: CASSTQQGNTEAFF; CDR3nt: TGCGCCAGCAGCACGCAACAGGGGAACACTGAAGCTTTCTTT
abundance: .; v_gene: TRBV3-1/TRBV3-2; j_gene: TRBJ1-2; d_gene: .; CDR3aa: CASSRTLSEYGYTF; CDR3nt: TGTGCCAGCAGCCGGACACTTTCCGAGTATGGCTACACCTTC
abundance: .; v_gene: TRBV19; j_gene: TRBJ2-1; d_gene: TRBD2; CDR3aa: CASHGLAGGHEQFF; CDR3nt: TGTGCCAGTCACGGACTAGCGGGAGGCCATGAGCAGTTCTTC